The 16 T cell receptor beta chains below were found in one sample sequenced in a study of blood T cell repertoires in COVID-19. Clones were read by immunoSEQ multiplex PCR, and TCRdb kept only the in-frame ones, dropping some. The repertoire includes some 150,000 clones, 70% to 85% of them detected once, and roughly 10% sits in the top ten. The material sequenced was peripheral blood. The receptors were gathered from a woman of 80 years or more in a cohort sampled during active or convalescent COVID-19.

The rearrangement uses TRBV2 and TRBJ1-2, with 7 bases identical to TRBD1. Germline CDR1 is SNHLY and CDR2 is FYNNEI. The V gene end was trimmed by 8 bases and the J gene end by 2 bases; junction bases not matched to a gene: 5. This CDR3 has 13 amino acids. This CDR3 is CASRDSLNYGYTF. CDR3 bases: TGTGCCAGCCGGGACAGCTTAAACTATGGCTACACCTTC.

The rearrangement joins TRBV19 to TRBJ1-2, with 9 bases matching TRBD1. The CDR3 has 12 residues. After removal of 7 bases from V and 9 bases from J, the junction contained 6 bases not matched to a gene. Germline assignment: CDR1 LNHDA and CDR2 SQIVND (reference sequence). CDR3 in DNA: TGTGCCAGTAAAATGGACAGGGGCAGCTACACCTTC. Its translation is CASKMDRGSYTF.

The chain carries TRBV12-3 or TRBV12-4 and TRBJ1-5; a possible D gene is TRBD1 (5 bases). The V end was cut by 6 bases, the J end by 4 bases, with 10 bases between. The CDR3 length is 13 residues. CDR3 residues: CASRSQANQPQHF. CDR3 nucleotides: TGTGCCAGCAGGTCACAGGCGAATCAGCCCCAGCATTTT.

The gene calls are TRBV5-4 and TRBJ2-1; TRBD2 matches at 8 bases. J was trimmed by 5 bases and V by 7 bases; bases with no gene match: 17. The germline V gene encodes CDR1 SGHNT and CDR2 YYREEE (reference sequence). The CDR3 spans 17 residues. CDR3 sequence: CASRPSGGGVRNNEQFF. CDR3 in DNA: TGTGCCAGCCGTCCTTCGGGGGGGGGCGTGAGGAACAATGAGCAGTTCTTC.

The chain employs TRBV9 and TRBJ1-1, with D perhaps TRBD1 (6 bases). The germline CDR1 and CDR2 sequences are SGDLS and YYNGEE. The length of the CDR3 is 14 residues. V lost 2 bases and J 5 bases, leaving 13 bases between the germline ends. CDR3 protein: CASSVTGGNTEAFF. For the CDR3, the DNA is TGTGCCAGCAGCGTGACAGGAGGAAATACTGAAGCTTTCTTT.

The chain recombines TRBV29-1 with TRBJ2-2; 8 nucleotides match TRBD1. V gave up 7 bases and J gave up 1 base; unmatched junction bases: 8. Germline CDR1 SQVTM, CDR2 ANQGSEA. The CDR3 sequence is 15 residues long. Here the CDR3 DNA reads TGCAGCGCCCAGGGGGCCATTGTGAACACCGGGGAGCTGTTTTTT. Its protein is CSAQGAIVNTGELFF.

This rearrangement joins TRBV1 to TRBJ1-2. TRBV1 counts as a pseudogene. This CDR3 has 13 amino acids. For the CDR3, the DNA is TGCACCAGCAGCCCCTCGAAGGAGGGTGGCTACACCTTC. As protein: CTSSPSKEGGYTF.

The V and J genes are TRBV28 and TRBJ1-2; 8 bases agree with TRBD1. Germline trimming cut 3 bases from V and 5 bases from J; bases unmatched to any gene: 8. Germline V lookup: CDR1 MDHEN, CDR2 SYDVKM. The CDR3 contains 15 residues. CDR3: CASSFGTGLGYGYTF. DNA of the CDR3: TGTGCCAGCAGTTTTGGGACAGGTTTGGGGTATGGCTACACCTTC.

The rearrangement uses TRBV18 and TRBJ2-1; TRBD2 might be the D (6 bases). V lost 6 bases and J lost 6, with 15 bases in between. Germline CDR1 reads KGHSH; CDR2 reads LQKENI. The CDR3 consists of 14 residues. The CDR3 DNA follows: TGTGCCAGCTCGCGGACCCGGGGGTCCAATGAGCAGTTCTTC. Translating gives CASSRTRGSNEQFF. Filled out from reference TRBV18 and TRBJ2-1, the complete variable domain reads NAGVMQNPRHLVRRRGQEARLRCSPMKGHSHVYWYRQLPEEGLKFMVYLQKENIIDESGMPKERFSAEFPKEGPSILRIQQVVRGDSAAYFCASSRTRGSNEQFFGPGTRLTVL.

The V gene is TRBV6-5, the J gene TRBJ2-1; 10 bases map to TRBD2. The CDR3 extends over 13 amino acids. The germline gives CDR1 MNHEY, CDR2 SVGAGI. With 8 bases clipped from V and 3 bases from J, the junction kept 1 base outside the gene matches. In DNA form, the CDR3 reads TGTGCCAGCGGACTAGCGGACTACAATGAGCAGTTCTTC. Protein sequence: CASGLADYNEQFF.

This clone has only one observation. The J gene is TRBJ1-1, the V gene TRBV5-4; D not certain. The germline CDR1 and CDR2 sequences are SGHNT and YYREEE (reference sequence). Deletions cut 2 bases from V and 1 base from J, with 12 bases between. The CDR3 runs to 15 residues. DNA for the CDR3: TGTGCCAGCAGCTTAGGAGGGTTTTGGAACACTGAAGCTTTCTTT. Translation: CASSLGGFWNTEAFF.

This chain links TRBV6-5 with TRBJ1-1, with D perhaps matching TRBD1 (5 bases). The germline CDR1 and CDR2 sequences are MNHEY and SVGAGI. Trimming cost V 5 bases and J 7 bases, with 17 bases left between them. This CDR3 region has 14 residues. The DNA of the CDR3 is TGTGCCAGCAGTCCCCGGAGGGGAGCGTTTGAAGCTTTCTTT. Its translation is CASSPRRGAFEAFF.

This chain joins TRBV19 and TRBJ2-3; 9 bases match TRBD2. Germline CDR1 LNHDA, CDR2 SQIVND (reference sequence). The CDR3 covers 21 residues. V was clipped by 5 bases and J by 2 bases; unmatched bases: 23. The CDR3 DNA is TGTGCCAGTAGTTCCCGCCCACCCTCATTTTCAGGCGGGGGGGACACAGATACGCAGTATTTT. The encoded protein is CASSSRPPSFSGGGDTDTQYF.

V and J are TRBV20-1 and TRBJ2-7; possibly TRBD2 for D (5 bases). Germline V gives CDR1 DFQATT, CDR2 SNEGSKA (reference sequence). This CDR3 comprises 11 residues. V was cut by 3 bases and J by 7 bases, with 10 bases left in between. The CDR3 protein is CSASRLREQYF. CDR3 DNA: TGCAGTGCTAGTCGACTACGTGAGCAGTACTTC.

V gene TRBV7-8 combines with J gene TRBJ1-4; 7 bases fit TRBD1. The germline V gene has CDR1 SGHVS and CDR2 FQNEAQ. The CDR3 has 16 residues. J gave up 4 bases and V 5 bases, and 10 bases lay outside the gene matches. CDR3 sequence reads: CASSPRQGGGNEKLFF. In DNA form, the CDR3 reads TGTGCCAGCAGCCCTAGACAGGGCGGCGGTAATGAAAAACTGTTTTTT.

The V gene is TRBV6-2 or TRBV6-3, the J gene TRBJ1-5; weak D call: TRBD1 (6 bases). The CDR3 extends over 15 amino acids. Germline values: CDR1 MNHEY, CDR2 SVGEGT. V was shortened by 2 bases and J by 6 bases, with 14 bases between the two germline ends. This chain's CDR3 is CASSYTAPQGQPQHF. The CDR3 DNA reads TGTGCCAGCAGTTACACGGCGCCACAGGGTCAGCCCCAGCATTTT.